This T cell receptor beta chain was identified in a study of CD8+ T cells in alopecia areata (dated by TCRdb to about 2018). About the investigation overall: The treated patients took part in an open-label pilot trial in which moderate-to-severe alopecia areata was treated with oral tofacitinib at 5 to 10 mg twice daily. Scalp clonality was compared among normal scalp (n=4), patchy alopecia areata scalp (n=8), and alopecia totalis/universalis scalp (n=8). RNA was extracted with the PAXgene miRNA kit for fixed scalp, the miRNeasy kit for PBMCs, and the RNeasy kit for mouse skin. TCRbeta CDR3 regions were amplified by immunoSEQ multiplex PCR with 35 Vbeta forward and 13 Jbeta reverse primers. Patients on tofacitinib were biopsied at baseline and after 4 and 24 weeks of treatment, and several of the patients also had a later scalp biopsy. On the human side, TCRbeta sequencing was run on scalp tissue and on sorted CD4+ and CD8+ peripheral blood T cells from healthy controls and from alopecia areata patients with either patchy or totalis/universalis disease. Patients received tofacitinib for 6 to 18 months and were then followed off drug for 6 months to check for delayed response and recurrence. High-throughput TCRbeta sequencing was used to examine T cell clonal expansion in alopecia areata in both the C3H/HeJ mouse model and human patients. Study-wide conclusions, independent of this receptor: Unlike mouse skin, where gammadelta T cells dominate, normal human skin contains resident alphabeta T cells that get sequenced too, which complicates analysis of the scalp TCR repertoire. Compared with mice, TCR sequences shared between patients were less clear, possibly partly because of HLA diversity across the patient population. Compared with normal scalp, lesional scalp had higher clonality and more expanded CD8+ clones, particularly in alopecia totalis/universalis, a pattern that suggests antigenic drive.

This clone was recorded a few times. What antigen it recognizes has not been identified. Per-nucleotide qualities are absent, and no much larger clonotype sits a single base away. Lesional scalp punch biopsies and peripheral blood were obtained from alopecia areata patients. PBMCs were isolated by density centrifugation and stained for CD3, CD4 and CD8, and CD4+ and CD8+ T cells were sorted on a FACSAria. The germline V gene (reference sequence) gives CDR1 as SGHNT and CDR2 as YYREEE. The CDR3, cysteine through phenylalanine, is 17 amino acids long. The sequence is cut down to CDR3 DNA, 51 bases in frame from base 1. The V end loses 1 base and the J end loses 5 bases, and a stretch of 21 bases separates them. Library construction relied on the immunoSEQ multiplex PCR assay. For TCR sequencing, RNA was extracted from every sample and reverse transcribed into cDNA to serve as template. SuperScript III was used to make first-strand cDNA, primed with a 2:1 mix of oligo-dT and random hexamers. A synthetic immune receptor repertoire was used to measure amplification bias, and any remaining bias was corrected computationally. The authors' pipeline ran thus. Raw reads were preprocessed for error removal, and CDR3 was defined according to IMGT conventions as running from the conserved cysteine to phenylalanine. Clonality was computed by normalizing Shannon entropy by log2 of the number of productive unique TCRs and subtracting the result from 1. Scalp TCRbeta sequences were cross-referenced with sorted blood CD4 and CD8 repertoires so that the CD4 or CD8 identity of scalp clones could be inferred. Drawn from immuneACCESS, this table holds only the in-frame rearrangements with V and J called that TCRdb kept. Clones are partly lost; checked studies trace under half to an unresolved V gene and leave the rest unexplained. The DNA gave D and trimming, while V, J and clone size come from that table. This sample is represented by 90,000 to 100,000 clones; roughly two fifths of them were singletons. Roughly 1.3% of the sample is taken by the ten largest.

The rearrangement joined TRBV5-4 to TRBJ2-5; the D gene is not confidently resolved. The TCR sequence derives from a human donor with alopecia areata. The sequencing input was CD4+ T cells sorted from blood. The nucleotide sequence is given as TGTGCCAGCAGCTTGTTAATTCCGGGCGCGCGAGTGGAGACCCAGTACTTC. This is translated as CASSLLIPGARVETQYF.